This TCR beta chain appears in the sequencing data of a study of blood T cell repertoires in COVID-19. The overall study: The United States, Italy and Spain supplied acute and convalescent COVID-19 samples. Sample material is recorded as cDNA or gDNA derived from T cells, B-cell-depleted T cells, or PBMCs.

Original handling: Counts of nucleated cells, estimated from reference gene primer amplification, were obtained. Clones were sequenced by immunoSEQ multiplex PCR, and TCRdb holds only the in-frame ones, with some missing. V and J calls and clone size follow that table, whereas D and trimming were derived from the DNA. The sample lists roughly 250,000 clones; about 87% were seen once. What was sequenced was peripheral blood. The source is a woman in her thirties or forties with acute or convalescent COVID-19.

CDR3 amino acids: CASSVARDRPFYGYTF. CDR3 nucleotides: TGTGCCAGCAGCGTAGCCCGGGACAGGCCGTTCTATGGCTACACCTTC. The V and J genes are TRBV9 and TRBJ1-2; 8 bases align to TRBD1. J lost 4 bases, V lost 0 bases, and 8 bases had no gene match. Germline CDR1 and CDR2: SGDLS and YYNGEE. This CDR3 comprises 16 residues.